The 9 T cell receptor beta chains presented below share a single source sample, sequenced in a study of blood T cells in healthy people across ages. For the second PCR, which ran for roughly 7 to 11 cycles, a sample-barcoded 5' primer and a J-beta primer mix were used. A single record per CDR3 protein comes from TCRdb applying MiXCR to the 5' RACE reads. The sample holds 1.5 million or so distinct CDR3 sequences; 35% to 45% are singletons and the top ten take over 3.5%. Source material: blood. The receptors derive from a woman in her late teens or twenties in good health.

This clonotype appeared a few times. This chain joins TRBV7-2 and TRBJ2-1; TRBD2 is a possible D gene (5 bases). The CDR3 loop spans 15 amino acids. The germline V and J ends were trimmed by 5 bases and 0 bases, with 11 bases remaining between them. Per germline, CDR1 SGHTA and CDR2 FQGNSA. In DNA form, the CDR3 reads TGTGCCAGCAGCGCGAGCGGAAACTCCTACAATGAGCAGTTCTTC. This gives the protein CASSASGNSYNEQFF.

The rearrangement links TRBV29-1 to TRBJ1-1; D not resolved. The V gene lost 2 bases and the J gene lost 9 bases, with 16 bases spanning the gap. This CDR3 comprises 13 residues. CDR1 and CDR2 (germline): SQVTM, ANQGSEA. The CDR3 region has the DNA TGCAGCGTTGAAATATTGTTATCGGGGAAAGCTTTCTTT. It specifies CSVEILLSGKAFF.

V gene TRBV20-1 combines with J gene TRBJ2-1; 7 bases are shared with TRBD2. The CDR3 sequence is 12 residues long. CDR1 is DFQATT and CDR2 is SNEGSKA in the germline V gene (reference sequence). With 7 bases clipped from V and 7 bases from J, the junction kept 7 bases outside the gene matches. The CDR3 DNA sequence: TGCAGTGTGTCCGGGGGGATGAATGAGCAGTTCTTC. Protein product: CSVSGGMNEQFF.

V and J are TRBV7-9 and TRBJ2-1; 10 bases map to TRBD2. In germline, CDR1 is SEHNR, CDR2 FQNEAQ (reference sequence). The CDR3 has 17 amino acids. V lost 3 bases, J lost 2 bases, and 7 bases stayed unmatched. CDR3 protein: CASSLGPAGGPYNEQFF. CDR3 DNA sequence: TGTGCCAGCAGCTTGGGACCAGCGGGAGGGCCCTACAATGAGCAGTTCTTC.

This chain joins TRBV15 and TRBJ1-1, with a weak D call TRBD1 (5 bases). The germline gives CDR1 LNHNV, CDR2 YYDKDF (reference sequence). This CDR3 has 15 amino acids. With 0 bases removed from V and 6 bases from J, the gap between germline ends came to 14 bases. As DNA, the CDR3 is TGTGCCACCAGCAGAGAGCCGGGACTGTCCTCTGAAGCTTTCTTT. Protein: CATSREPGLSSEAFF.

V gene TRBV20-1 combines with J gene TRBJ2-7; a possible D gene is TRBD2 (6 bases). V lost 3 bases and J 2 bases, leaving 11 bases between the germline ends. Germline V gene sequence: CDR1 DFQATT, CDR2 SNEGSKA (reference sequence). The CDR3 totals 13 residues. This chain's CDR3 is CSARTSDTYEQYF. The CDR3 coding sequence is TGCAGTGCTAGGACTAGTGATACCTACGAGCAGTACTTC.

This clonotype was found a few times. The germline gene is not matched at one end of the junction; a read error may be the cause. CDR3: CASSLALLSPLHF. The CDR3 coding sequence is TGTGCCAGCAGTCTAGCCCTTCTTTCACCCCTCCACTTT. This chain uses TRBV12-3 or TRBV12-4 with TRBJ1-6; D unclear. The CDR3 covers 13 residues.

This clonotype has a handful of counts. The chain has TRBV6-2 or TRBV6-3 and TRBJ2-1; TRBD1 is a possible D gene (7 bases). CDR1 MNHEY and CDR2 SVGEGT come from the germline V gene. Trimming shortened V by 7 bases and J by 10 bases, and 14 bases separated the two germline ends. The CDR3 has 12 amino acids. The CDR3 sequence: CASTNRGGEQFF. As DNA, the CDR3 is TGTGCCAGCACCAACAGGGGAGGCGAGCAGTTCTTC.

This clonotype was seen a handful of times. DNA for the CDR3: TGCGCCAGCAGCCCGGGACTACTCCCCTACGAGCAGTACTTC. Its protein is CASSPGLLPYEQYF. V gene TRBV4-1 combines with J gene TRBJ2-7, with 7 nucleotides matching TRBD2. CDR3 length: 14 amino acids. V gave up 4 bases and J gave up 2 bases; unmatched junction bases: 5. Germline CDR1 is MGHRA and CDR2 is YSYEKL.